This entry concerns a single T cell receptor beta chain. Per the original data handling: For nucleated cells, counts were estimated from reference gene primer amplification. Produced via immunoSEQ multiplex PCR; TCRdb's table is partial and in-frame only. The V and J calls and clone size come from that table; D and trimming were worked out from the DNA. The table records about 52,000 clones, roughly 84% of them present only once. The data are from a study of blood T cell repertoires in COVID-19. About the study: COVID-19 samples, acute and convalescent, were from the United States, Italy and Spain. PBMCs, B-cell-depleted T cells, or T cells provided the cDNA or gDNA that made up the material.

With V trimmed by 7 bases and J by 4 bases, 9 bases remained unmatched. The CDR3 totals 15 residues. Germline assignment: CDR1 MNHNS and CDR2 SASEGT. This chain links TRBV6-1 with TRBJ2-3, with 9 bases identical to TRBD2. This TCR derives from a human donor with active COVID-19. The donor label of this sample is uncertain. Material for sequencing was peripheral blood. CDR3 loop: CASTLSGGRADTQYF. In DNA form, the CDR3 reads TGTGCCAGCACCTTGAGCGGGGGGCGGGCAGATACGCAGTATTTT.